These T cell receptor beta chains were read from a single sample in a study of cytomegalovirus exposure and HLA in healthy donors. Only in-frame clones appear in the TCRdb table, and some are missing; sequencing was by immunoSEQ multiplex PCR. The sample lists about 200,000 clones; 85% to 90% were seen once. The material sequenced was PBMCs. These receptors all stem from a man aged 25-40 years in good health and CMV-seronegative. CDR3s leave out the opening cysteine and the closing phenylalanine or tryptophan.

13,TRBV25-1,ASSEGTALNTEAF
15,TRBV28,ASSSTSRRTQNYGYT
11,TRBV2,ASSDYGGTMEF
12,TRBV6-1,ASSEDPGREKLF
12,TRBV30,AWGVGTNKETQY
13,TRBV2,ASSDASGNTGELF
12,TRBV11-2,ASSLDTTGQPQH
13,TRBV18,ASSPAGWSNQPQH
11,TRBV19,ASGRREGEKLF
12,TRBV4-3,ASSQGWGLGEQY
16,TRBV7-2,ASSSLSGQGGSNQPQH
11,TRBV2,ASSVTANTEAF
12,TRBV10-1,ASSESPGREKLF
12,TRBV29-1,SVPGRGRNYGYT
10,TRBV5-4,ASSIDSQPQH